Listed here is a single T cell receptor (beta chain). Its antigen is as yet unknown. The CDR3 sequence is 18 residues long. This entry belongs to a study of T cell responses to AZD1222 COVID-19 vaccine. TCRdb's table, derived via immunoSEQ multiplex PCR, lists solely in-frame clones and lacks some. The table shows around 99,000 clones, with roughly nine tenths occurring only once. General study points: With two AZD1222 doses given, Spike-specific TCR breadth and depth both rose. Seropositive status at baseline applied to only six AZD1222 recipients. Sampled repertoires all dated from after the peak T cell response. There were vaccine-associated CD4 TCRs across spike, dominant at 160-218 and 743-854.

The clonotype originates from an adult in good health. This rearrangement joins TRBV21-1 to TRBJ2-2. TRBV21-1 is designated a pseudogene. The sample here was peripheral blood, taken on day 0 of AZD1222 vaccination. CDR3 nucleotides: TGTGCCAGCAGCAAAGTGGATCCGGGGGCGCGGTACACCGGGGAGCTGTTTTTT. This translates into CASSKVDPGARYTGELFF.